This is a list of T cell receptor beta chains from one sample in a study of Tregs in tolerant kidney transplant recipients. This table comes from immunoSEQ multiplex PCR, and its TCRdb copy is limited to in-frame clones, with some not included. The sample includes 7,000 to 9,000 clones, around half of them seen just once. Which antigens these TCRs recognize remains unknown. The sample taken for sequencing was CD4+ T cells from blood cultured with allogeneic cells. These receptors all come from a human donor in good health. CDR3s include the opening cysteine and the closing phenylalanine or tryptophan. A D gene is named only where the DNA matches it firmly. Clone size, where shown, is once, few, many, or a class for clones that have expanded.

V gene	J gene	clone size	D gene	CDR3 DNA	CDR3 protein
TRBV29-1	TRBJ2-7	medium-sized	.	TGCAGCGTTGTGGTCGTTGGTGGCGGCGAGCAGTACTTC	CSVVVVGGGEQYF
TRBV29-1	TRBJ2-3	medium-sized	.	TGCAGCGTTGCCCCTGGGGTAGATACGCAGTATTTT	CSVAPGVDTQYF
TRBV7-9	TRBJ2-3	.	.	TGTGCCAGCAGCCCAGACGCCTCAAACACAGATACGCAGTATTTT	CASSPDASNTDTQYF
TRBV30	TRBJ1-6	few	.	TGTGCCTGGAGTGAAGGTTTGGCGGCCGATAATTCACCCCTCCACTTT	CAWSEGLAADNSPLHF
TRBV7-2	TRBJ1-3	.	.	TGTGCCAGCAGCTTATCCAAGGCTGGAAACACCATATATTTT	CASSLSKAGNTIYF
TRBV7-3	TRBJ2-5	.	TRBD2	TGTGCCAGCAGCTTAACGAACGGGAGGGGAGAGACCCAGTACTTC	CASSLTNGRGETQYF
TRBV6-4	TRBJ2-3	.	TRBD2	TGTGCCAGCAGTCAGCGGGAGTCAGGAACGCAGTATTTT	CASSQRESGTQYF
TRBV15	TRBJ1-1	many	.	TGTGCCACCAGCAGAGTGGCCAGGGCGAACACTGAAGCTTTCTTT	CATSRVARANTEAFF
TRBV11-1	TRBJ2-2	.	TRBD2	TGTGCCAGCACCGCCAATAGCGGGATAAGTTCCGGGGAGCTGTTTTTT	CASTANSGISSGELFF
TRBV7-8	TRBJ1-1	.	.	TGTGCCAGCAGCTTATTCGGGGGAACTGAAGCTTTCTTT	CASSLFGGTEAFF
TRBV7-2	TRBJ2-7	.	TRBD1	TGTGCCAGCAGCTCCGCCGGGACAGGGGTCGAGCAGTACTTC	CASSSAGTGVEQYF
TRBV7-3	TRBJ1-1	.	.	TGTGCCAGCAGTCCGGGGTCCCGGAACACTGAAGCTTTCTTT	CASSPGSRNTEAFF
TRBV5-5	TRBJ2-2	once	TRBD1	TGTGCCAGCAGGTTCCCGGGACAGGGCCCCGGGGAGCTGTTTTTT	CASRFPGQGPGELFF
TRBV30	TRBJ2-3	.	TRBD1	TGTGCCTGGACGACAGGGGGCCCAGATACGCAGTATTTT	CAWTTGGPDTQYF
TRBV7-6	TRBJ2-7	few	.	TGTGCCAGCAGCTTAGATCCGGGATTCTACGAGCAGTACTTC	CASSLDPGFYEQYF
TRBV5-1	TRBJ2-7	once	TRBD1	TGCGCCAGCAGCCTGATGACAGGGGGAATCTACGAGCAGTACTTC	CASSLMTGGIYEQYF
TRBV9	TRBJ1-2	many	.	TGTGCCAGCAGCGTAGAAGGGCGAGGGGATGGCTACACCTTC	CASSVEGRGDGYTF
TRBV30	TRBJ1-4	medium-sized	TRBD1	TGTGCCTGGGCAACAGGGGGAGGAAATGAAAAACTGTTTTTT	CAWATGGGNEKLFF
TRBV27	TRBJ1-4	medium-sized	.	TGTGCCAGCAGCCGGAGCAGCAATGAAAAACTGTTTTTT	CASSRSSNEKLFF
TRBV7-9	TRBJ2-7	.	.	TGTGCCAGCAGCTTGGCGGGCCCGGGATCCTACGAGCAGTACTTC	CASSLAGPGSYEQYF
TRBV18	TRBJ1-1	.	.	TGTGCCAGCTCACCGGCGAGGGCACAAGTATTGAACACTGAAGCTTTCTTT	CASSPARAQVLNTEAFF
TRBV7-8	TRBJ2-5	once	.	TGTGCCAGCAGCTTAGCACGGGGTCCGGGCGATGAGACCCAGTACTTC	CASSLARGPGDETQYF
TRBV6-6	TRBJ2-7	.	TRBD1	TGTGCCAGCAGTCGTACAGGGGTACAGTACTTC	CASSRTGVQYF
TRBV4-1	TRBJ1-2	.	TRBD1	TGCGCCAGCAGGCCCACAGGGGGTAAGCCGGGCTACACCTTC	CASRPTGGKPGYTF
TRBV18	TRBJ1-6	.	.	TGTGCCAGCTCGGACAGCCTTGGCCGGATCCTCCACTTT	CASSDSLGRILHF
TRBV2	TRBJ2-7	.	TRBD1	TGTGCCAGCAGCCGGACAGGGGCAGTCTCGGAGCAGTACTTC	CASSRTGAVSEQYF
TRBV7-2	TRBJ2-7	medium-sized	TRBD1	TGTGCCAGCAGCTCAGGGACAGGGAACTCCTACGAGCAGTACTTC	CASSSGTGNSYEQYF
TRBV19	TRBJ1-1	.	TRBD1	TGTGCCAGTTGGAGACAGGGGAGATCTGAAGCTTTCTTT	CASWRQGRSEAFF
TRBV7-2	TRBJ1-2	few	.	TGTGCCAGCAGCCTCTATCGGACGGGTGGCTACACCTTC	CASSLYRTGGYTF
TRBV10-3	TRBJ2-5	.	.	TGTGCCATCAGTGAGTTAGGCAGCAAAGAGACCCAGTACTTC	CAISELGSKETQYF
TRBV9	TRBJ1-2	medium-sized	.	TGTGCCAGCACTAGGGGCGGCCTATCGGGGGGCTACACCTTC	CASTRGGLSGGYTF
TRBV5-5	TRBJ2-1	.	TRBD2	TGTGCCAGCAGCCCCGGGACTAGCGGGTACAATGAGCAGTTCTTC	CASSPGTSGYNEQFF
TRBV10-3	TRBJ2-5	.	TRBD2	TGTGCCAGCAGTTGGAGCGGGAGAGTCGGAGAGACCCAGTACTTC	CASSWSGRVGETQYF
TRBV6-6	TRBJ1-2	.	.	TGTGCCAGCAGTCACGGGACACTTGGCCCCTATGGCTACACCTTC	CASSHGTLGPYGYTF
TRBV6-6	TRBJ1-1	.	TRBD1	TGTGCCGTACACAGGGGGAACACTGAAGCTTTCTTT	CAVHRGNTEAFF
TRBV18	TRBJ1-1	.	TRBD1	TGTGCCAGCTCACTGGGACAGGGGGCGCTTGCCGCTGAAGCTTTCTTT	CASSLGQGALAAEAFF
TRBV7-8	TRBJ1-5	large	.	TGTGCCAGCAGCTTAGGTGCAGGCAATCAGCCCCAGCATTTT	CASSLGAGNQPQHF
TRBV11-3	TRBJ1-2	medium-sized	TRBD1	TGTGCCAGCAGCCCGAGGACAGGGGCCTATGGCTACACCTTC	CASSPRTGAYGYTF
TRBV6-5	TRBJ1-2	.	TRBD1	TGTGCCAGCAGGGGGGACAGGATGCTTCTCTATGGCTACACCTTC	CASRGDRMLLYGYTF
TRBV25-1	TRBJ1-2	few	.	TGTGCCAGCAGTGGGGGGACTGACTACTATGGCTACACCTTC	CASSGGTDYYGYTF
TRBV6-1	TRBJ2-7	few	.	TGTGCCAGCAGCCGACTAGGGGGAGAGTCCTACGAGCAGTACTTC	CASSRLGGESYEQYF
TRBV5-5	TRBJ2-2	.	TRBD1	TGTGCCAGCAGTCGCCGGGACAGGGTCTCCGGGGAGCTGTTTTTT	CASSRRDRVSGELFF
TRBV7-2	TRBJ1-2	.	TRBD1	TGTGCCAGCAGCTTAGAGGGACAGGGATATGGCTACACCTTC	CASSLEGQGYGYTF
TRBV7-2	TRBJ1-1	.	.	TGTGCCAGCAGCTCCAGGGGTAGCACTGAAGCTTTCTTT	CASSSRGSTEAFF
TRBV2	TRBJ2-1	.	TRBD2	TGTGCCAGCAGAAGGACTAGCTCCTACAATGAGCAGTTCTTC	CASRRTSSYNEQFF
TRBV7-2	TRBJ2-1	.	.	TGTGCCAGCAGTCCCCGCGCAAGATACAATGAGCAGTTCTTC	CASSPRARYNEQFF
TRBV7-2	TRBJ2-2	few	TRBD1	TGTGCCAGCAGCTTCAAGACCCACAGGGGAACCGGGGAGCTGTTTTTT	CASSFKTHRGTGELFF
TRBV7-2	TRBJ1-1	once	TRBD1	TGTGCCAGCAGCTCCCGCACGACAGGGACTGAAGCTTTCTTT	CASSSRTTGTEAFF
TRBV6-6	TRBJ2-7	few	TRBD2	TGTGCCAGCCAAAGGGCGGGAGTATCATACGAGCAGTACTTC	CASQRAGVSYEQYF
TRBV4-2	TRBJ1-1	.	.	TGTGCCAGCAGCGCACGGGGGCTTATTGCCACTGAAGCTTTCTTT	CASSARGLIATEAFF
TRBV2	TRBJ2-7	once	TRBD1	TGTGCCAGCAGAGGACAGGGTTACGAGCAGTACTTC	CASRGQGYEQYF
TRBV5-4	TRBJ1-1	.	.	TGTGCCAGCAGCTTGGACTTGGGAGGGCGGAACACTGAAGCTTTCTTT	CASSLDLGGRNTEAFF
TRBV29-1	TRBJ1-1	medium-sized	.	TGCAGCGTTGAGCGCCGGAACACTGAAGCTTTCTTT	CSVERRNTEAFF
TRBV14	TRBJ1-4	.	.	TGTGCCAGCAGCCAAGAACTCAGGGCGCAGGGAAAACTGTTTTTT	CASSQELRAQGKLFF